Below are 26 T cell receptor beta chains sequenced from a single sample in a study of metastatic and nonmetastatic thyroid tumors. TCRdb reprocessed the PCR reads using MiXCR. In the table there are around 15,000 clones, approximately 19% of which are singletons. Not a single patient had been given any form of treatment at any point before undergoing thyroid surgery. The specimen sequenced was blood. The receptors were gathered from a female donor with papillary thyroid cancer or a benign thyroid nodule (not recorded which). Some clones in this sample may be carry-over from other donors' samples.

This clone qualifies as medium-sized. The chain has TRBV6-2 or TRBV6-3 and TRBJ2-1; 8 nucleotides agree with TRBD2. CDR3 length equals 14 residues. CDR1 MNHEY and CDR2 SVGEGT come from the germline V gene. J gave up 4 bases and V 4 bases, and 3 bases lay outside the gene matches. In DNA, the CDR3 is TGTGCCAGCAGTTCGGGACTAGTTTACAATGAGCAGTTCTTC. Its protein product is CASSSGLVYNEQFF.

The chain has TRBV7-6 and TRBJ2-7; D is perhaps TRBD1 (6 bases). V lost 3 bases and J lost 4, with 13 bases in between. Per germline, CDR1 SGHVS and CDR2 FNYEAQ. The CDR3 totals 14 residues. The DNA of the CDR3 is TGTGCCAGCAGCTTGGGGGCAACCTATTACGAGCAGTACTTC. As protein: CASSLGATYYEQYF.

This clone is termed medium-sized. The germline gene is not matched at one end of the junction; a read error may be the cause. J is TRBJ2-1 and V is TRBV6-1; either TRBD1 or TRBD2 may fit D (6 bases each). Germline V gene data show CDR1 as MNHNS and CDR2 as SASEGT. This CDR3 contains 12 residues. CDR3 sequence reads: CASSLSLGGPSF. The CDR3 DNA is TGTGCCAGCAGTCTATCGTTGGGGGGCCCATCTTTC.

A note on this clone: Germline and junction disagree at one end, which may indicate a read error. The rearrangement uses TRBV7-7 and TRBJ2-5; 7 nucleotides line up with TRBD2. CDR3 length equals 15 residues. Germline values: CDR1 SSHAT, CDR2 FNYEAQ (reference sequence). The CDR3 DNA reads TGTGCCAGCATCCCCTGGAGCGGGAAACAAGAGACCCGGTACTTC. As protein: CASIPWSGKQETRYF.

The chain employs TRBV11-3 and TRBJ2-3; 11 nucleotides align to TRBD1. After removal of 3 bases from V and 1 base from J, the junction contained 0 bases not matched to a gene. The CDR3 runs 15 residues. CDR1 is SGHNT and CDR2 is YENEEA in the germline V gene. Written as DNA, the CDR3 is TGTGCCAGCAGCTTGGGACAGGGGGGCACAGATACGCAGTATTTT. Amino acid sequence: CASSLGQGGTDTQYF.

This clone is labeled medium-sized. V is TRBV6-2 or TRBV6-3 and J is TRBJ2-3; TRBD2 matches at 10 bases. The CDR3 runs 15 residues. Germline V gene data show CDR1 as MNHEY and CDR2 as SVGEGT. With V trimmed by 6 bases and J by 2 bases, 5 bases remained unmatched. The CDR3 here is CASSSGTSDTDTQYF. CDR3 coding DNA: TGTGCCAGCAGCTCCGGGACTAGCGACACAGATACGCAGTATTTT.

This chain uses TRBV24-1 with TRBJ2-3; no firm D call. V was shortened by 2 bases and J by 3 bases, with 14 bases between the two germline ends. CDR1 KGHDR and CDR2 SFDVKD come from the germline V gene. The CDR3 is 16 residues long. CDR3 region: CATSDSKGSRTDTQYF. The CDR3 region has the DNA TGTGCCACCAGTGATTCCAAGGGCTCAAGAACAGATACGCAGTATTTT.

This clone was recorded a few times. This may arise from a read error, as a much more abundant clone is one base away. Other DNA sequences from this sample encode an identical CDR3 as well. The chain couples TRBV3-1 to TRBJ2-5, with no clear D. The germline V gene has CDR1 LGHDT and CDR2 YNNKEL (reference sequence). The CDR3 has 14 residues. As DNA, the CDR3 is TGTGCCAGCAGCCAAGATCGGGTAGGGAAGACCCAGTACTTT. Translation gives CASSQDRVGKTQYF.

In its sample, this clone was seen many times. The chain couples TRBV6-6 to TRBJ1-5; D might be TRBD1 (5 bases). The CDR3 is 18 residues long. V shed 5 bases and J shed 4 bases, with 24 bases lying between them. The V gene's germline CDR1 is MNHNY and CDR2 SVGAGI (reference sequence). In DNA form, the CDR3 reads TGTGCCAGCAGTACAAGGGACTCCATTGAGACAGCTAATCAGCCCCAGCATTTT. Translating gives CASSTRDSIETANQPQHF.

V gene TRBV7-3 combines with J gene TRBJ2-7; TRBD1 matches at 9 bases. The V and J ends lost 3 bases and 5 bases, in that order; junction bases with no gene match: 5. CDR1 is SGHTA, CDR2 FQGTGA, per germline. The CDR3 runs 14 residues. This chain's CDR3 is CASSLGGQGNEQYF. CDR3 nucleotides: TGTGCCAGCAGCTTGGGAGGACAGGGGAACGAGCAGTACTTC.

The chain employs TRBV19 and TRBJ2-2; TRBD2 aligns across 8 bases. CDR1 and CDR2 from the germline V gene are LNHDA and SQIVND (reference sequence). Trimming cost V 8 bases and J 2 bases; bases outside gene matches: 13. The CDR3 has 17 residues. The CDR3 reads CASQRGSGSLNTGELFF. The DNA for the CDR3 is TGTGCCAGTCAAAGGGGCAGCGGGAGCCTTAACACCGGGGAGCTGTTTTTT.

This clone was found many times. CDR3 nucleotide sequence: TGTGCCAGCAGCGCAGAGTTAAGGGGGAACACTGAAGCTTTCTTT. This codes for CASSAELRGNTEAFF. The J gene is TRBJ1-1, the V gene TRBV9; D possibly corresponds to TRBD1 (5 bases). From germline, CDR1 is SGDLS and CDR2 YYNGEE. V was shortened by 3 bases and J by 1 base, with 13 bases between the two germline ends. The CDR3 totals 15 residues. The entire variable domain, with the rest obtained from reference TRBV9 and TRBJ1-1, is as follows: DSGVTQTPKHLITATGQRVTLRCSPRSGDLSVYWYQQSLDQGLQFLIQYYNGEERAKGNILERFSAQQFPDLHSELNLSSLELGDSALYFCASSAELRGNTEAFFGQGTRLTVV.

There are a few counts of this clone. The chain employs TRBV6-5 and TRBJ1-4, with D hard to call. This CDR3 comprises 13 residues. Germline V gene data show CDR1 as MNHEY and CDR2 as SVGAGI. V lost 5 bases to trimming and J lost 8 bases, with 12 bases between them. Here the CDR3 DNA reads TGTGCCAGCAGTCCGCCAGGTTTAGAAAAACTGTTTTTT. Amino acid sequence: CASSPPGLEKLFF.

The sample holds many counts of this clone. J is TRBJ1-4 and V is TRBV5-1; the match to TRBD1 covers 7 bases. The CDR3 spans 14 residues. Trimming cost V 7 bases and J 6 bases; bases outside gene matches: 9. Germline V CDR1 and CDR2: SGHRS, YFSETQ. The CDR3 sequence is CASSEAGGHEKLFF. The CDR3 bases are TGCGCCAGCTCTGAGGCAGGGGGTCATGAAAAACTGTTTTTT.

The V gene is TRBV4-1, the J gene TRBJ1-5; no clear D. Germline CDR1 reads MGHRA; CDR2 reads YSYEKL. V gave up 0 bases and J gave up 5 bases, with 8 bases separating them. The CDR3 runs 14 residues. The CDR3 is CASSQDGGHQPQHF. As DNA, the CDR3 is TGCGCCAGCAGCCAAGATGGCGGACATCAGCCCCAGCATTTT.

This clone was seen ten or more times. The chain employs TRBV5-1 and TRBJ1-4; 7 bases line up with TRBD1. Germline V gene data show CDR1 as SGHRS and CDR2 as YFSETQ. This CDR3 has 15 residues. V dropped 3 bases and J dropped 6; count of bases not matched to a gene: 8. The CDR3 sequence is CASSSTGTAHEKLFF. CDR3 nucleotides: TGCGCCAGCAGCTCCACCGGGACAGCCCATGAAAAACTGTTTTTT.

The chain uses TRBV11-3 and TRBJ1-1, with a possible D match to TRBD1 (6 bases). The V end lost 1 base, the J end lost 0 bases, and 12 bases lay between the germline ends. There are 16 residues in the CDR3. Germline V CDR1 and CDR2: SGHNT, YENEEA. CDR3 region: CASSLVWGRMNTEAFF. As DNA, the CDR3 is TGTGCCAGCAGCTTAGTGTGGGGGCGGATGAACACTGAAGCTTTCTTT.

This clone was counted at least ten times. The V call is TRBV29-1, the J call TRBJ2-2, with 12 bases fitting TRBD2. The CDR3 is 17 residues long. Per the germline V gene, CDR1 is SQVTM and CDR2 is ANQGSEA. V shed 3 bases and J 1 base; nucleotides not matched to a gene: 6. CDR3 loop: CSVDWASGRGNTGELFF. In DNA, the CDR3 is TGCAGCGTTGACTGGGCTAGCGGGAGGGGGAACACCGGGGAGCTGTTTTTT.

Many counts were recorded for this clone. At the DNA level, this CDR3 is encoded by other sequences in the same sample as well. The chain is built from TRBV19 and TRBJ2-2; TRBD2 is a possible D gene (6 bases). Germline V gene data show CDR1 as LNHDA and CDR2 as SQIVND (reference sequence). The V and J ends lost 10 bases and 2 bases respectively, with 14 bases between them. The length of the CDR3 is 14 residues. CDR3 coding DNA: TGTGCCACCACCCCGGACTATAACACCGGGGAGCTGTTTTTT. Its protein product is CATTPDYNTGELFF.

This clone was detected ten times or more. The chain links TRBV20-1 to TRBJ2-2, with 9 bases aligning to TRBD2. CDR1 and CDR2 (germline): DFQATT, SNEGSKA (reference sequence). The J segment lost 7 bases and the V segment lost 3 bases, leaving 9 bases of the junction unmatched. This CDR3 is built from 15 residues. CDR3 sequence (DNA): TGCAGTGCTAGTGGGGCGGGAGGGCCAGTCGGGGAGCTGTTTTTT. Encoded protein: CSASGAGGPVGELFF.

Ten or more counts support this clone. The chain has TRBV20-1 and TRBJ1-5; D is unresolved. The length of the CDR3 is 15 residues. The germline V and J ends were trimmed by 1 base and 3 bases, with 13 bases remaining between them. Per the germline V gene, CDR1 is DFQATT and CDR2 is SNEGSKA (reference sequence). The CDR3 nucleotides are TGCAGTGCTAGAGGATGGGCAGACTACAATCAGCCCCAGCATTTT. Its translation is CSARGWADYNQPQHF.

CDR3 nucleotide sequence: TGTGCCAGCGTTTTCGACTGGGGTTCCTATAATTCACCCCTCCACTTT. As protein: CASVFDWGSYNSPLHF. The chain links TRBV2 to TRBJ1-6, with D hard to call. Trimming took off 8 bases at V and 1 base at J, with 15 bases between the two ends. Germline CDR1 and CDR2: SNHLY and FYNNEI. This CDR3 spans 16 amino acids. The complete variable domain, with remaining parts taken from reference TRBV2 and TRBJ1-6, reads EPEVTQTPSHQVTQMGQEVILRCVPISNHLYFYWYRQILGQKVEFLVSFYNNEISEKSEIFDDQFSVERPDGSNFTLKIRSTKLEDSAMYFCASVFDWGSYNSPLHFGNGTRLTVT.

The chain is built from TRBV5-1 and TRBJ2-7; no clear D. Trimming pared 7 bases from V and 2 bases from J, leaving 13 bases between. The V gene's germline CDR1 is SGHRS and CDR2 YFSETQ. The CDR3 covers 13 residues. CDR3 nucleotide sequence: TGCGCCAGCGGCCCGTACTCTGCCTACGAGCAGTACTTC. This encodes CASGPYSAYEQYF.

This clone was detected ten times or more. The V gene is TRBV3-1, the J gene TRBJ2-5; the D call may be TRBD1 or TRBD2 (6 bases each). The V end was cut by 3 bases, the J end by 5 bases, with 13 bases between. Germline V gene data show CDR1 as LGHDT and CDR2 as YNNKEL (reference sequence). The CDR3 sequence is 14 residues long. The CDR3 nucleotides read TGTGCCAGCAGCCAGGCAGGGGCGGGGGAGACCCAGTACTTC. Residues: CASSQAGAGETQYF.

Many counts were recorded for this clone. The J gene is TRBJ2-3, the V gene TRBV24-1, with 8 bases matching TRBD2. V lost 11 bases to trimming and J lost 5 bases; unmatched junction nucleotides: 8. This CDR3 is 13 amino acids long. CDR1 KGHDR and CDR2 SFDVKD come from the germline V gene. The CDR3 spells CAIGGGFQDTQYF. CDR3 DNA: TGTGCCATAGGCGGGGGGTTTCAAGATACGCAGTATTTT.

This clone showed up many times. DNA of the CDR3: TGCGCCAGCAGCCAAGTACTGGGGACTAGCGGAGAGCAGTTCTTC. As protein: CASSQVLGTSGEQFF. The rearrangement links TRBV4-1 to TRBJ2-1; 11 bases agree with TRBD2. This CDR3 is 15 amino acids long. CDR1 MGHRA and CDR2 YSYEKL come from the germline V gene. J lost 10 bases, V lost 1 base, and 6 bases had no gene match.